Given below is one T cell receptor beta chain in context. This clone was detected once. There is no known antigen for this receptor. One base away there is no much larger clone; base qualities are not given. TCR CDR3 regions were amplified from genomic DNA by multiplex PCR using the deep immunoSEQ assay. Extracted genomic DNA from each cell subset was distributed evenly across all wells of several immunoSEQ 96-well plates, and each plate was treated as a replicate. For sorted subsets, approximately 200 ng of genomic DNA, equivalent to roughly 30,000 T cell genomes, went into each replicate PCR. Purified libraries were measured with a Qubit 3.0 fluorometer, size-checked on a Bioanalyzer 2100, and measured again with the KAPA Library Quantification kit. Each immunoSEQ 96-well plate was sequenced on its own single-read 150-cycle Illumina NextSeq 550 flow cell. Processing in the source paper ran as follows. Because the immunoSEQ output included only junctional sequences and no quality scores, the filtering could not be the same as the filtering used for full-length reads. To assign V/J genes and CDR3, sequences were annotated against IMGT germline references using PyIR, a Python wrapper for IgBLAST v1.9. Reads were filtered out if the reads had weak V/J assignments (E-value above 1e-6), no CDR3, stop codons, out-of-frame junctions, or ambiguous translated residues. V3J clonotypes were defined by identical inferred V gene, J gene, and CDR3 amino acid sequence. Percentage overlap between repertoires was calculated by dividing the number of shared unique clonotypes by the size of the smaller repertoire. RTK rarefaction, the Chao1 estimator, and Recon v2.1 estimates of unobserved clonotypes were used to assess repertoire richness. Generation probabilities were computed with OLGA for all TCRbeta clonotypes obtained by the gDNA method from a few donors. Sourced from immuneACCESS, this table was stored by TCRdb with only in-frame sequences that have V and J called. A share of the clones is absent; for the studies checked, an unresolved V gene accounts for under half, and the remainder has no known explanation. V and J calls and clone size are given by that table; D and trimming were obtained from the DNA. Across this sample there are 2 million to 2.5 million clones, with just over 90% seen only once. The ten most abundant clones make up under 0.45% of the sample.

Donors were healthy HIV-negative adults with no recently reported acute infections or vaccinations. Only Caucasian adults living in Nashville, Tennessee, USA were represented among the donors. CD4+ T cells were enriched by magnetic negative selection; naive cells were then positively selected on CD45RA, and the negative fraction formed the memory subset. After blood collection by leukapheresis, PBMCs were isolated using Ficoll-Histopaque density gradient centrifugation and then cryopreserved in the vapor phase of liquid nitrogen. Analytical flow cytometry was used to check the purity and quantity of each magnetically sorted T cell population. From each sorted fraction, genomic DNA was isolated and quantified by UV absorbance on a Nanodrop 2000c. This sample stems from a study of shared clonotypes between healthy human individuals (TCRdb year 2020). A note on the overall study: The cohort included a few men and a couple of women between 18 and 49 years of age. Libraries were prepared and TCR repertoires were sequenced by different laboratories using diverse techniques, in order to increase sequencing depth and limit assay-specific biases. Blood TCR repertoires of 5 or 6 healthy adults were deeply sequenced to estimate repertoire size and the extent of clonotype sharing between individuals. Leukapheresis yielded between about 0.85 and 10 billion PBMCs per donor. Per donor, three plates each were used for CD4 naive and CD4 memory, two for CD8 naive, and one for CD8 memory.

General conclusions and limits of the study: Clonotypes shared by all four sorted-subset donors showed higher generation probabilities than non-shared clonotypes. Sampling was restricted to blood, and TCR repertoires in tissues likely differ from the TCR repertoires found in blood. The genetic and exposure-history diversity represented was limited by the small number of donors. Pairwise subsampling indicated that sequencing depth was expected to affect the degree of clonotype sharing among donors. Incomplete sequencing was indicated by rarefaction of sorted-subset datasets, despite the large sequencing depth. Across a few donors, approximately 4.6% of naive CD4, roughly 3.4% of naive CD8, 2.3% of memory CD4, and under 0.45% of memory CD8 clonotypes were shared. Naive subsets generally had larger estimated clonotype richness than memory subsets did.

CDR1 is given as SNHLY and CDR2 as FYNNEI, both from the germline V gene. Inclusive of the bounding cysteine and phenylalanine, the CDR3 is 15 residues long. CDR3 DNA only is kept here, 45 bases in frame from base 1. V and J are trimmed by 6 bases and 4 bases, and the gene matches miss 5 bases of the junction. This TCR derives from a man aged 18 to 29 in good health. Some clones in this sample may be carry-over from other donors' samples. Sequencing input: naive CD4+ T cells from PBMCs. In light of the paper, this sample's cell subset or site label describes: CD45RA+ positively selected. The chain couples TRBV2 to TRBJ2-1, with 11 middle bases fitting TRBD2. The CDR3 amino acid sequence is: CASRDTSGGYNEQFF. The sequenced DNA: TGTGCCAGCAGGGATACTAGCGGGGGTTACAATGAGCAGTTCTTC.